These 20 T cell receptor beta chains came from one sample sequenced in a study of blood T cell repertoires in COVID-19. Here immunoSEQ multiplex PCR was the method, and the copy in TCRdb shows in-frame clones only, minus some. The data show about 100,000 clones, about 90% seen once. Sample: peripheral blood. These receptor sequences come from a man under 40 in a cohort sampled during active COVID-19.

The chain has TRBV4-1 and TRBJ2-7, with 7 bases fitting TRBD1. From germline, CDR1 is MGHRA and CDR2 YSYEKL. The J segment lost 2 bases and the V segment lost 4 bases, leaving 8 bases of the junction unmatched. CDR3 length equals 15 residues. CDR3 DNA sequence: TGCGCCAGCAGCCCCCGGGCAGGGGGACCCTACGAGCAGTACTTC. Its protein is CASSPRAGGPYEQYF.

The CDR3 reads CAAPGGTGGEKLFF. Written as DNA, the CDR3 is TGTGCCGCCCCCGGGGGGACAGGAGGCGAAAAACTGTTTTTT. The rearrangement links TRBV30 to TRBJ1-4; 8 nucleotides align to TRBD1. V lost 8 bases, J lost 8 bases, and 13 bases stayed unmatched. CDR1 is GTSNPN and CDR2 is SVGIG in the germline V gene (reference sequence). The CDR3 is 14 residues long.

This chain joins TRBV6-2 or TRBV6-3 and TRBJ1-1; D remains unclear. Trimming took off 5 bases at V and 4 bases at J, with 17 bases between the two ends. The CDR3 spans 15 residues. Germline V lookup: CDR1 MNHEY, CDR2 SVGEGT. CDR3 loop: CASSPGKRFATEAFF. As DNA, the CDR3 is TGTGCCAGCAGTCCGGGAAAGAGGTTTGCCACTGAAGCTTTCTTT.

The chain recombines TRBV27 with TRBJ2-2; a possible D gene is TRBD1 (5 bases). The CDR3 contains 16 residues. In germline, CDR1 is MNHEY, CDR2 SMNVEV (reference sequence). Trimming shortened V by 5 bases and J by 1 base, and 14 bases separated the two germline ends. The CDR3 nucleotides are TGTGCCAGCAGTCTGCAAGGACACCTGAACACCGGGGAGCTGTTTTTT. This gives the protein CASSLQGHLNTGELFF.

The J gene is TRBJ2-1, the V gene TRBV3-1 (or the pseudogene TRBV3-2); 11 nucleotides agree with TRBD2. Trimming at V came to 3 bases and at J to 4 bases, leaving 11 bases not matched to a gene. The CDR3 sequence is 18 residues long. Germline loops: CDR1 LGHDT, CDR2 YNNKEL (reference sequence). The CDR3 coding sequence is TGTGCCAGCAGCCACCTCCATCCCGGGACTAGCGGATACAATGAGCAGTTCTTC. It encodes CASSHLHPGTSGYNEQFF.

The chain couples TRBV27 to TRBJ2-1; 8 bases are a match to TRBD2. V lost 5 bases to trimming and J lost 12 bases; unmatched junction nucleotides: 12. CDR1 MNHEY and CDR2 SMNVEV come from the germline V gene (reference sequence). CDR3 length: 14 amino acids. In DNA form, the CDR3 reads TGTGCCAGCAGTGCGGCGGGGGGCTACAAGGGGCAGTTCTTC. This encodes CASSAAGGYKGQFF.

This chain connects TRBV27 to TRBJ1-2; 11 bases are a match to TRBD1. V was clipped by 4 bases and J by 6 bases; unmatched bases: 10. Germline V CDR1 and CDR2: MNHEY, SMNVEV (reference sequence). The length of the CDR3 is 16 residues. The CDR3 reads CASSSYSGQGEDGYTF. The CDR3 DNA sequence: TGTGCCAGCAGTTCCTATTCGGGACAGGGGGAAGATGGCTACACCTTC.

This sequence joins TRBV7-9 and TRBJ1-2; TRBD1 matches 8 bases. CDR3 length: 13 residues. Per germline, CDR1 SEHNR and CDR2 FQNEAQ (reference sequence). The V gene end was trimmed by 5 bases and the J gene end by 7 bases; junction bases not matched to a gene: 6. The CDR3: CASSPTGGTGYTF. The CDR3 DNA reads TGTGCCAGCAGCCCCACAGGGGGGACTGGCTACACCTTC.

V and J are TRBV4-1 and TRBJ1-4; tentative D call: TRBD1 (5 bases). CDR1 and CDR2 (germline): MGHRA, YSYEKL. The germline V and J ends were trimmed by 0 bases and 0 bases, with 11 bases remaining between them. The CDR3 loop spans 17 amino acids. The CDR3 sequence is CASSQEGQTATNEKLFF. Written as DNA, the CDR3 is TGCGCCAGCAGCCAAGAGGGGCAGACAGCAACTAATGAAAAACTGTTTTTT.

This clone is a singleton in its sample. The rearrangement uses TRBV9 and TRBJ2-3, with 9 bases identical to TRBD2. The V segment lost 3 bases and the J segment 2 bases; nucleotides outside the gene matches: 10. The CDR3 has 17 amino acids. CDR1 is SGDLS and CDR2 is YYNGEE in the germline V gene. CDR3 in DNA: TGTGCCAGCAGCGCGGCGGGGGGGCCGCCCCACACAGATACGCAGTATTTT. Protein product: CASSAAGGPPHTDTQYF.

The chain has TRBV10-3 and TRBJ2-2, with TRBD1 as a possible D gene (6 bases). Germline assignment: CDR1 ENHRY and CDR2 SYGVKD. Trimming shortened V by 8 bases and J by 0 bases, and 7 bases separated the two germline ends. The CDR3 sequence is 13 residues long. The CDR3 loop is CAISGANTGELFF. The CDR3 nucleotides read TGTGCCATCTCAGGGGCGAACACCGGGGAGCTGTTTTTT.

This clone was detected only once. The CDR3 bases are TGTGCCATCAGTGAGGCGGACTTAGGGATTGAAGAGACCCAGTACTTC. Its protein product is CAISEADLGIEETQYF. The chain couples TRBV10-3 to TRBJ2-5, with D possibly TRBD2 on 5 matching bases. Per germline, CDR1 ENHRY and CDR2 SYGVKD. Trimming cost V 2 bases and J 3 bases, with 16 bases left between them. This CDR3 contains 16 residues.

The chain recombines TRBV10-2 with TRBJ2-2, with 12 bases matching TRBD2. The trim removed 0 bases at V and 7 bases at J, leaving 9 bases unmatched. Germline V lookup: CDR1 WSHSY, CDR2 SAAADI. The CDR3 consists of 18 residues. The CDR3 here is CASSESRLAGGPGGELFF. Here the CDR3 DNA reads TGCGCCAGCAGTGAGTCGAGGCTAGCGGGGGGGCCCGGCGGGGAGCTGTTTTTT.

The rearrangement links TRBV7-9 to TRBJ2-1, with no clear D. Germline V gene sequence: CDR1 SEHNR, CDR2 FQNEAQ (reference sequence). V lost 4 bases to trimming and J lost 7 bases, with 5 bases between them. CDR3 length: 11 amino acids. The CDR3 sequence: CASSYSNEQFF. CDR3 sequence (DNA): TGTGCCAGCAGCTATTCAAATGAGCAGTTCTTC.

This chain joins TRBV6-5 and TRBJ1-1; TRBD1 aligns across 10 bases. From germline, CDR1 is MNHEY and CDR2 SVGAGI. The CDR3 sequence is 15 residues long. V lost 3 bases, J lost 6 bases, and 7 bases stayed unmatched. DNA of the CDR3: TGTGCCAGCAGTTATAATATCGGGACAGGGGCTGAAGCTTTCTTT. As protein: CASSYNIGTGAEAFF.

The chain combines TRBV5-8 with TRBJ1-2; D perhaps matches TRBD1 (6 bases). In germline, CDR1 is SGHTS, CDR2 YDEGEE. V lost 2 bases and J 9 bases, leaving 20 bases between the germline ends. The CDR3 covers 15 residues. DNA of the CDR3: TGTGCCAGCAGCTTTTACAGGGCCGGAACTACTCGCTACACCTTC. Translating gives CASSFYRAGTTRYTF.

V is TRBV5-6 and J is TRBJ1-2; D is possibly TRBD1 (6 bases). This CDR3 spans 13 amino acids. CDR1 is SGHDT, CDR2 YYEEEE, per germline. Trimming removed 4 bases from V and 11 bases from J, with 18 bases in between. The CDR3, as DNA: TGTGCCAGCAGCCCATGGGACACGTTTACATACACCTTC. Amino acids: CASSPWDTFTYTF. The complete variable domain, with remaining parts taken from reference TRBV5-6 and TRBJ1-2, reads DAGVTQSPTHLIKTRGQQVTLRCSPKSGHDTVSWYQQALGQGPQFIFQYYEEEERQRGNFPDRFSGHQFPNYSSELNVNALLLGDSALYLCASSPWDTFTYTFGSGTRLTVV.

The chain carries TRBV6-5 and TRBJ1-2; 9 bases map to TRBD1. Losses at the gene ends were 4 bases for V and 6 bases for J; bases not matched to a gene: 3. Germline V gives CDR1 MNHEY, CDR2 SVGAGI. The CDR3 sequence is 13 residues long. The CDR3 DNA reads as TGTGCCAGCAGTTTGCGACAGGGGGATGGCTACACCTTC. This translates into CASSLRQGDGYTF.

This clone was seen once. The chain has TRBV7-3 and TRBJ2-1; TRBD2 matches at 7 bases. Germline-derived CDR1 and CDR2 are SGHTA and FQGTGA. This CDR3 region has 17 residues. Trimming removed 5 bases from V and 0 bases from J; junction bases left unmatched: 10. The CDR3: CASSGEGLGLSYNEQFF. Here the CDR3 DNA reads TGTGCCAGCAGCGGGGAGGGGTTGGGTCTCTCCTACAATGAGCAGTTCTTC.

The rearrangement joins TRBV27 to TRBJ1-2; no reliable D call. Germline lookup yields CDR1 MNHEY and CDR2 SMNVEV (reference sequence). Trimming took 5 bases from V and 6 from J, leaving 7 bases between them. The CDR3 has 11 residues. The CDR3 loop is CASSGQDGYTF. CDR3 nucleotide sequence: TGTGCCAGCAGTGGCCAGGATGGCTACACCTTC.